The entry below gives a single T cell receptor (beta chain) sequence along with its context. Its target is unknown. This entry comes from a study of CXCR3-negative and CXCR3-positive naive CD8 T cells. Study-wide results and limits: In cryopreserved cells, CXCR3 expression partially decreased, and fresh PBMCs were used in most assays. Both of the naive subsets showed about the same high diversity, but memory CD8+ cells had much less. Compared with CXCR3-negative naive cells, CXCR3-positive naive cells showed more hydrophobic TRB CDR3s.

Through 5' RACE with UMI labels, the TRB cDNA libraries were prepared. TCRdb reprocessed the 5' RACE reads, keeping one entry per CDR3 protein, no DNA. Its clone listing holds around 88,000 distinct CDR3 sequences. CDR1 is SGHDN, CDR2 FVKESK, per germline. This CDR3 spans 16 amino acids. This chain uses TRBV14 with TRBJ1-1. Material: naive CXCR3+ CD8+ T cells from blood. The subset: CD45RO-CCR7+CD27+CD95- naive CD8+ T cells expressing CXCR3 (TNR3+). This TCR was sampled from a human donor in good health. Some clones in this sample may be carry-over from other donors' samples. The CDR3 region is CASSQDLWQVNTEAFF.